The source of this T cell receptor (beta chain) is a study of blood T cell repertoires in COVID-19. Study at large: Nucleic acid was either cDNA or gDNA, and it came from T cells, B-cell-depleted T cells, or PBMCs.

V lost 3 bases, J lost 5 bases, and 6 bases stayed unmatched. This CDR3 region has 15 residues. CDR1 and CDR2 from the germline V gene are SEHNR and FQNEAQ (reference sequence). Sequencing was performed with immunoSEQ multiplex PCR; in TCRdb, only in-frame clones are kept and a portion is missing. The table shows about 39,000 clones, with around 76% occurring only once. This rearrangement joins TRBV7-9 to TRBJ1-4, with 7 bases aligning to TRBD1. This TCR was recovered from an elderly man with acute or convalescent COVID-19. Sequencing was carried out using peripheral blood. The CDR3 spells CASSFEGQPNEKLFF. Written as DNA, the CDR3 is TGTGCCAGCAGCTTTGAGGGACAGCCAAATGAAAAACTGTTTTTT.